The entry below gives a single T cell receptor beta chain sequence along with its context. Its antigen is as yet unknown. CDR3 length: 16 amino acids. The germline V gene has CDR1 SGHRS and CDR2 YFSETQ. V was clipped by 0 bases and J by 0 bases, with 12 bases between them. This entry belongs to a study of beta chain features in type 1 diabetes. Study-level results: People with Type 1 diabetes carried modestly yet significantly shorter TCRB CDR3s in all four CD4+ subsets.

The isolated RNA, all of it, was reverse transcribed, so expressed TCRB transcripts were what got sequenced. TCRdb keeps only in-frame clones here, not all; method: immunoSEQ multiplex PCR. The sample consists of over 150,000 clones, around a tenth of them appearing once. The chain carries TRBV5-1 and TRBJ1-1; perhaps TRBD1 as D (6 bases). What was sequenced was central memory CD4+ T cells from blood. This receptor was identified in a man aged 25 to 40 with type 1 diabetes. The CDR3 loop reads CASSLGRRGLNTEAFF. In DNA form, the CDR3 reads TGCGCCAGCAGCTTGGGAAGGCGGGGGCTGAACACTGAAGCTTTCTTT.